A selection of T cell receptor beta chains follows, all from one sample in a study of shared clonotypes between healthy human individuals. Method: immunoSEQ multiplex PCR; TCRdb's copy keeps in-frame clones and lacks some. Of about 2 million clones in the sample, approximately 95% were seen once. Sequenced: naive CD8+ T cells sorted from blood. The receptor set was obtained from a man younger than 35 in good health. The CDR3 runs from the conserved cysteine through the conserved F or W. Fields, in order: V gene, J gene, clone size, D gene, CDR3 DNA, CDR3 protein. A D gene is named only where the DNA matches it firmly. Clone size is shown for a subset of rows, as once, few, many or a class of expanded clone.

v_call: TRBV5-6
j_call: TRBJ2-3
clone_size: .
d_call: .
cdr3_nt: TGTGCCAGCAGCTTAAGTTTCCCGGATACGCAGTATTTT
cdr3_aa: CASSLSFPDTQYF

v_call: TRBV27
j_call: TRBJ1-1
clone_size: .
d_call: .
cdr3_nt: TGTGCCAGCAGTTGGCGGGGTGGGACTGAAGCTTTCTTT
cdr3_aa: CASSWRGGTEAFF

v_call: TRBV12-5
j_call: TRBJ1-1
clone_size: .
d_call: TRBD1
cdr3_nt: TGTGCTAGTGGTTACAGGGGTGCTGAAGCTTTCTTT
cdr3_aa: CASGYRGAEAFF

v_call: TRBV6-5
j_call: TRBJ1-1
clone_size: .
d_call: .
cdr3_nt: TGTGCCAGTTCGGGGGAGTTTATGAACACTGAAGCTTTCTTT
cdr3_aa: CASSGEFMNTEAFF

v_call: TRBV10-1
j_call: TRBJ2-3
clone_size: .
d_call: .
cdr3_nt: TGCGCCAGCAGTGAGGCCGGCCACACAGATACGCAGTATTTT
cdr3_aa: CASSEAGHTDTQYF

v_call: TRBV11-1
j_call: TRBJ2-3
clone_size: .
d_call: .
cdr3_nt: TGTGCCAGCAGCACCAACCGGCGGGGTGCAGATACGCAGTATTTT
cdr3_aa: CASSTNRRGADTQYF

v_call: TRBV29-1
j_call: TRBJ2-3
clone_size: .
d_call: .
cdr3_nt: TGCAGCGTTGATGGGGGGGCCTTAGATACGCAGTATTTT
cdr3_aa: CSVDGGALDTQYF

v_call: TRBV9
j_call: TRBJ2-7
clone_size: once
d_call: .
cdr3_nt: TGTGCCAGCAGCGTAGAGGGAGACTCCTACGAGCAGTACTTC
cdr3_aa: CASSVEGDSYEQYF

v_call: TRBV5-1
j_call: TRBJ2-7
clone_size: once
d_call: .
cdr3_nt: TGCGCCAGCAGCATAGACAGTGGACTGGGCGAGCAGTACTTC
cdr3_aa: CASSIDSGLGEQYF

v_call: TRBV5-6
j_call: TRBJ2-2
clone_size: .
d_call: .
cdr3_nt: TGTGCCAGCAGCTCTCCCGGACAAAGTCGGACCGGGGAGCTGTTTTTT
cdr3_aa: CASSSPGQSRTGELFF

v_call: TRBV11-2
j_call: TRBJ2-1
clone_size: .
d_call: .
cdr3_nt: TGTGCCAGCACCATTGCTCCAGACAATGAGCAGTTCTTC
cdr3_aa: CASTIAPDNEQFF

v_call: TRBV11-1
j_call: TRBJ1-2
clone_size: .
d_call: TRBD1
cdr3_nt: TGTGCCAGCAGCTTACTGCAGGGGGCTACCAACTATGGCTACACCTTC
cdr3_aa: CASSLLQGATNYGYTF

v_call: TRBV30
j_call: TRBJ1-2
clone_size: .
d_call: .
cdr3_nt: TGTGCCTGGAGTACTTCAACAGTTGGCTACACCTTC
cdr3_aa: CAWSTSTVGYTF

v_call: TRBV6-6
j_call: TRBJ2-7
clone_size: .
d_call: TRBD2
cdr3_nt: TGTGCCAGCAGTTACTTTCCAGCGGGAGTAGAAGAGCAGTACTTC
cdr3_aa: CASSYFPAGVEEQYF

v_call: TRBV2
j_call: TRBJ2-7
clone_size: .
d_call: .
cdr3_nt: TGTGCCAGCGAGGGGGAGGGTGGGGACGAGCAGTACTTC
cdr3_aa: CASEGEGGDEQYF

v_call: TRBV5-6
j_call: TRBJ2-5
clone_size: .
d_call: .
cdr3_nt: TGTGCCAGCAGCCCCACCGAGGGCGTGGGGTGGACCCAGTACTTC
cdr3_aa: CASSPTEGVGWTQYF

v_call: TRBV28
j_call: TRBJ2-4
clone_size: .
d_call: TRBD1
cdr3_nt: TGTGCCAGCAGTGTGGAGCCGGGACAGGGAAATGACATTCAGTACTTC
cdr3_aa: CASSVEPGQGNDIQYF

v_call: TRBV9
j_call: TRBJ2-7
clone_size: .
d_call: .
cdr3_nt: TGTGCCAGCAGCCCCCCCCATGTCGGGAGTGCCGGCGAGCAGTACTTC
cdr3_aa: CASSPPHVGSAGEQYF

v_call: TRBV7-9
j_call: TRBJ2-3
clone_size: .
d_call: .
cdr3_nt: TGTGCCTGTGGGCTAGATGGGTTCAGCGGCACAGATACGCAGTATTTT
cdr3_aa: CACGLDGFSGTDTQYF

v_call: TRBV4-1
j_call: TRBJ2-7
clone_size: few
d_call: TRBD1
cdr3_nt: TGCGCCAGCAGCCAAGATCCCGGGACAGCCTACGAGCAGTACTTC
cdr3_aa: CASSQDPGTAYEQYF

v_call: TRBV28
j_call: TRBJ2-3
clone_size: .
d_call: TRBD2
cdr3_nt: TGTGCCAGCAGGCCTACTAGCGGGGGGATTTCTGATACGCAGTATTTT
cdr3_aa: CASRPTSGGISDTQYF

v_call: TRBV19
j_call: TRBJ2-7
clone_size: .
d_call: TRBD2
cdr3_nt: TGTGCCAGTAGTTCGGGGGGTGGCTACGAGCAGTACTTC
cdr3_aa: CASSSGGGYEQYF

v_call: TRBV15
j_call: TRBJ2-7
clone_size: .
d_call: .
cdr3_nt: TGTGCCACCAGCGGTATGACAAGTACCTACGAGCAGTACTTC
cdr3_aa: CATSGMTSTYEQYF

v_call: TRBV6-5
j_call: TRBJ1-2
clone_size: .
d_call: TRBD1
cdr3_nt: TGTGCCAGCAGAACCGGACAGGGAATGGATGGCTACACCTTC
cdr3_aa: CASRTGQGMDGYTF

v_call: TRBV7-2
j_call: TRBJ2-5
clone_size: .
d_call: TRBD2
cdr3_nt: TGTGCCAGCAGCCTCGAACCTAGCGGGCATCAAGAGACCCAGTACTTC
cdr3_aa: CASSLEPSGHQETQYF

v_call: TRBV11-2
j_call: TRBJ2-7
clone_size: .
d_call: TRBD1
cdr3_nt: TGTGCCAGCAGCTTAGGAGGGGGCCCACTCTACGAGCAGTACTTC
cdr3_aa: CASSLGGGPLYEQYF

v_call: TRBV11-2
j_call: TRBJ2-7
clone_size: .
d_call: .
cdr3_nt: TGTGCCAGCAGTTCCGGACCAACCTACGAGCAGTACTTC
cdr3_aa: CASSSGPTYEQYF

v_call: TRBV7-8
j_call: TRBJ2-7
clone_size: .
d_call: .
cdr3_nt: TGTGCCAGCAGCTTAAAAGTCGCAGGCGAGCAGTACTTC
cdr3_aa: CASSLKVAGEQYF

v_call: TRBV28
j_call: TRBJ2-3
clone_size: .
d_call: TRBD2
cdr3_nt: TGTGCCAGGAAGGGCGGGGGGGCAATTACGCAGTATTTT
cdr3_aa: CARKGGGAITQYF

v_call: TRBV27
j_call: TRBJ2-7
clone_size: .
d_call: TRBD2
cdr3_nt: TGTGCCAGCAGTCTCCGGTGGGGGGCGGGAGGGCCAGGGGAGCAGTACTTC
cdr3_aa: CASSLRWGAGGPGEQYF

v_call: TRBV29-1
j_call: TRBJ1-3
clone_size: .
d_call: .
cdr3_nt: TGCAGCGCCGATTCCCCTTCTGGAAACACCATATATTTT
cdr3_aa: CSADSPSGNTIYF

v_call: TRBV29-1
j_call: TRBJ1-1
clone_size: few
d_call: .
cdr3_nt: TGCAGCGTTGAAGGAAATCGGGCTGAAGCTTTCTTT
cdr3_aa: CSVEGNRAEAFF

v_call: TRBV13
j_call: TRBJ1-2
clone_size: .
d_call: TRBD1
cdr3_nt: TGTGCCAGCAGCTTAACAGGGGGCTCTGGTGGCTACACCTTC
cdr3_aa: CASSLTGGSGGYTF

v_call: TRBV4-3
j_call: TRBJ2-2
clone_size: .
d_call: TRBD1
cdr3_nt: TGCGCCAGCAGCCAAGCAGGGGGTGGAACCGGGGAGCTGTTTTTT
cdr3_aa: CASSQAGGGTGELFF

v_call: TRBV27
j_call: TRBJ1-2
clone_size: .
d_call: .
cdr3_nt: TGTGCCAGCAGTTTTAGTGCTAACTATGGCTACACCTTC
cdr3_aa: CASSFSANYGYTF

v_call: TRBV5-1
j_call: TRBJ1-1
clone_size: .
d_call: .
cdr3_nt: TGCGCCAGCAGCTTGGGAGGGGGGAACACTGAAGCTTTCTTT
cdr3_aa: CASSLGGGNTEAFF

v_call: TRBV28
j_call: TRBJ2-7
clone_size: .
d_call: .
cdr3_nt: TGTGCCAGCAGTTTAGCCTGGAGTTACCTCTCCTACGAGCAGTACTTC
cdr3_aa: CASSLAWSYLSYEQYF

v_call: TRBV5-6
j_call: TRBJ2-7
clone_size: .
d_call: .
cdr3_nt: TGTGCCAGCAGCTTAAAAAGGCTAGCGTTCCCCTACGAGCAGTACTTC
cdr3_aa: CASSLKRLAFPYEQYF

v_call: TRBV18
j_call: TRBJ1-4
clone_size: .
d_call: .
cdr3_nt: TGTGCCAGCTCACCACCAGGGACCAACGAAAAACTGTTTTTT
cdr3_aa: CASSPPGTNEKLFF

v_call: TRBV11-2
j_call: TRBJ1-1
clone_size: .
d_call: .
cdr3_nt: TGTGCCAGCAGCTTAGGACCGGGTGGGGTAGACACTGAAGCTTTCTTT
cdr3_aa: CASSLGPGGVDTEAFF

v_call: TRBV9
j_call: TRBJ2-1
clone_size: .
d_call: TRBD2
cdr3_nt: TGTGCCAGCAAGGGACTAGCGGGAGGGAATAATGAGCAGTTCTTC
cdr3_aa: CASKGLAGGNNEQFF

v_call: TRBV7-9
j_call: TRBJ2-7
clone_size: .
d_call: .
cdr3_nt: TGTGCCAGCAGCTCCAGGGACCTGAACGCCTACGAGCAGTACTTC
cdr3_aa: CASSSRDLNAYEQYF

v_call: TRBV11-2
j_call: TRBJ2-7
clone_size: few
d_call: .
cdr3_nt: TGTGCCAGCAGCTTAGGACACGAGCAGTACTTC
cdr3_aa: CASSLGHEQYF

v_call: TRBV10-2
j_call: TRBJ1-2
clone_size: .
d_call: .
cdr3_nt: TGCGCCAGCAGTGTGGACAGCCAGTCAAACTATGGCTACACCTTC
cdr3_aa: CASSVDSQSNYGYTF

v_call: TRBV19
j_call: TRBJ2-7
clone_size: .
d_call: .
cdr3_nt: TGTGCCAGTAAGTCAAGGGAGGGGGCTTACGAGCAGTACTTC
cdr3_aa: CASKSREGAYEQYF

v_call: TRBV5-1
j_call: TRBJ1-1
clone_size: .
d_call: .
cdr3_nt: TGCGCCAGCACAGATTACAGCACTGAAGCTTTCTTT
cdr3_aa: CASTDYSTEAFF

v_call: TRBV19
j_call: TRBJ2-7
clone_size: .
d_call: .
cdr3_nt: TGTGCCAGTAGTCCAGCGGTCCTTTACGAGCAGTACTTC
cdr3_aa: CASSPAVLYEQYF

v_call: TRBV7-9
j_call: TRBJ1-1
clone_size: .
d_call: .
cdr3_nt: TGTGCCAGCAGCTTATCTGGGGAAGAAGCTTTCTTT
cdr3_aa: CASSLSGEEAFF

v_call: TRBV4-1
j_call: TRBJ2-1
clone_size: .
d_call: .
cdr3_nt: TGCGCCAGCAGTCACAAGGACTATAAGGATGAGCAGTTCTTC
cdr3_aa: CASSHKDYKDEQFF

v_call: TRBV18
j_call: TRBJ2-7
clone_size: .
d_call: .
cdr3_nt: TGTGCCAGCTCACCCTTACAGGGATCCTACGAGCAGTACTTC
cdr3_aa: CASSPLQGSYEQYF

v_call: TRBV6-5
j_call: TRBJ1-5
clone_size: .
d_call: .
cdr3_nt: TGTGCCAGCAGCTTGGGACTATATCAGCCCCAGCATTTT
cdr3_aa: CASSLGLYQPQHF

v_call: TRBV6-5
j_call: TRBJ2-1
clone_size: once
d_call: .
cdr3_nt: TGTGCCAGCAGTGTCTTACCCTTCAATGAGCAGTTCTTC
cdr3_aa: CASSVLPFNEQFF

v_call: TRBV5-6
j_call: TRBJ2-1
clone_size: .
d_call: TRBD2
cdr3_nt: TGTGCCAGCAGCCGGAGACTAGCGGGGGCTATGCACAATGAGCAGTTCTTC
cdr3_aa: CASSRRLAGAMHNEQFF

v_call: TRBV7-9
j_call: TRBJ1-1
clone_size: .
d_call: TRBD1
cdr3_nt: TGTGCCAGCAGCGAGACAGGGAAGGAGGACACTGAAGCTTTCTTT
cdr3_aa: CASSETGKEDTEAFF